The source of this TCR beta chain is a study of shared clonotypes between healthy human individuals. Profiling relied on immunoSEQ multiplex PCR, and the TCRdb table lists in-frame clones only, not all of them. The data contain about 1.1 million clones, 77% of them singletons. Naive CD4+ cells were CD45RA-selected; the remaining cells were memory. This clone was counted ten times or more. Its antigen is not known. Study-wide results and limits: Larger estimated richness was generally seen in naive subsets than in memory subsets.

Germline CDR1 is DFQATT and CDR2 is SNEGSKA (reference sequence). The CDR3 is 11 residues long. V gave up 6 bases and J gave up 2 bases, with 7 bases separating them. Input material: memory CD4+ T cells from PBMCs. Stated subset: CD45RA-negative fraction. The receptor comes from a man younger than 35 in good health. Some clones in this sample may be carry-over from other donors' samples. The chain links TRBV20-1 to TRBJ1-1; no firm D call. For the CDR3, the DNA is TGCAGTGCCATATTTAACACTGAAGCTTTCTTT. Translated: CSAIFNTEAFF.